Each of the 32 T cell receptor beta chains below was sequenced from the same sample in a study of blood T cell repertoires in COVID-19. The assay was immunoSEQ multiplex PCR, and TCRdb's table has in-frame clones only and misses some. Seen here are 140,000 or so clones, approximately 87% observed once, and the top ten hold roughly 37%. Sequencing was carried out using peripheral blood. These receptors all come from a middle-aged man who had recovered from COVID-19.

This clone was counted once. V gene TRBV7-2 combines with J gene TRBJ1-3; 8 positions agree with TRBD1. J gave up 0 bases and V 3 bases, and 4 bases lay outside the gene matches. The germline V gene encodes CDR1 SGHTA and CDR2 FQGNSA. This CDR3 region has 16 residues. The CDR3 sequence is CASSFQGTGSGNTIYF. For the CDR3, the DNA is TGTGCCAGCAGCTTTCAAGGGACAGGCTCTGGAAACACCATATATTTT.

The chain uses TRBV3-1 (or the pseudogene TRBV3-2) and TRBJ2-5; 8 nucleotides agree with TRBD1. Germline-derived CDR1 and CDR2 are LGHDT and YNNKEL (reference sequence). The CDR3 is made up of 15 amino acids. Trimming at V came to 4 bases and at J to 4 bases, leaving 8 bases not matched to a gene. The CDR3 DNA sequence: TGTGCCAGCAGCCGGGGACAGGCGCGAGGAGAGACCCAGTACTTC. Its translation is CASSRGQARGETQYF.

This clone was detected a few times. The chain recombines TRBV7-2 with TRBJ1-6; 9 bases are a match to TRBD1. CDR1 and CDR2 from the germline V gene are SGHTA and FQGNSA. The V segment lost 5 bases and the J segment 9 bases; nucleotides outside the gene matches: 8. CDR3 length: 15 amino acids. The CDR3 DNA sequence: TGTGCCAGCAGCAGGGACAGGGCGGATATTTCACCCCTCCACTTT. This sequence encodes CASSRDRADISPLHF.

The chain combines TRBV27 with TRBJ2-2, with 7 bases aligning to TRBD2. The CDR3 has 14 amino acids. Trimming took 7 bases from V and 6 from J; bases not matched to a gene: 8. Per the germline V gene, CDR1 is MNHEY and CDR2 is SMNVEV (reference sequence). The CDR3 DNA reads TGTGCCAGCACCTTGGTTGGGGGGGCCGGGGAGCTGTTTTTT. As protein: CASTLVGGAGELFF.

The genes are TRBV9 and TRBJ1-6, with D unresolved. The V gene lost 4 bases and the J gene lost 12 bases, with 26 bases spanning the gap. Per germline, CDR1 SGDLS and CDR2 YYNGEE. The CDR3 consists of 17 residues. For the CDR3, the DNA is TGTGCCAGCAGCCCAGACCCCCTGACCAGGTTAAGCGGACCCCTCCACTTT. Residues: CASSPDPLTRLSGPLHF.

A few counts support this clone. The chain employs TRBV6-5 and TRBJ1-1; D gene uncertain. The V gene lost 8 bases and the J gene lost 1 base, with 11 bases spanning the gap. Per germline, CDR1 MNHEY and CDR2 SVGAGI. CDR3 size: 13 residues. The CDR3 sequence: CASQVTPNTEAFF. The CDR3 coding sequence is TGTGCCAGCCAAGTTACACCGAACACTGAAGCTTTCTTT.

This clone showed up just once. J is TRBJ1-2 and V is TRBV5-4; 7 bases agree with TRBD1. Germline CDR1 SGHNT, CDR2 YYREEE (reference sequence). The CDR3 has 15 residues. J lost 0 bases, V lost 4 bases, and 6 bases had no gene match. The CDR3 nucleotides are TGTGCCAGCAGCGCACGGACAGGAACTAACTATGGCTACACCTTC. It encodes CASSARTGTNYGYTF.

This chain joins TRBV12-3 or TRBV12-4 and TRBJ1-2, with D unresolved. CDR3 length: 11 amino acids. V was trimmed by 10 bases and J by 5 bases, leaving 11 bases between them. In DNA, the CDR3 is TGTGCCAACTACGACGGGTATGGCTACACCTTC. Amino acids: CANYDGYGYTF.

The CDR3 sequence: CASSQMSYPPLHF. The CDR3 DNA reads as TGCGCCAGCAGCCAAATGAGCTACCCGCCCCTCCACTTT. V is TRBV4-3 and J is TRBJ1-6, with D uncertain. There are 13 residues in the CDR3. From germline, CDR1 is LGHNA and CDR2 YSLEER. V lost 2 bases to trimming and J lost 13 bases, with 12 bases between them.

As to this clone: The junction and the germline gene differ at one end; a read error may be behind it. The chain combines TRBV12-3 or TRBV12-4 with TRBJ2-4, with TRBD1 matching 7 bases. The CDR3 extends over 13 amino acids. Written as DNA, the CDR3 is TGTGCCAGCAGACCACCACACCGGGACAGCAAGGAGTTC. Amino acids: CASRPPHRDSKEF.

This rearrangement joins TRBV5-6 to TRBJ2-7, with 7 bases lining up with TRBD1. This CDR3 contains 13 residues. V lost 3 bases and J lost 7; bases outside the gene matches: 7. Per the germline V gene, CDR1 is SGHDT and CDR2 is YYEEEE. This chain's CDR3 is CASSWDSGGEQYF. The CDR3 region has the DNA TGTGCCAGCAGCTGGGACAGTGGTGGAGAGCAGTACTTC.

The gene calls are TRBV19 and TRBJ2-7; 8 bases agree with TRBD1. The J segment lost 6 bases and the V segment lost 7 bases, leaving 11 bases of the junction unmatched. The germline CDR1 and CDR2 sequences are LNHDA and SQIVND (reference sequence). The CDR3 runs to 14 residues. The CDR3 reads CASKATGVASEQYF. CDR3 DNA sequence: TGTGCCAGTAAGGCGACAGGGGTCGCATCCGAGCAGTACTTC.

V and J are TRBV10-3 and TRBJ2-2; the D gene is possibly TRBD1 (5 bases). The V end lost 3 bases, the J end lost 7 bases, and 9 bases lay between the germline ends. CDR1 is ENHRY and CDR2 is SYGVKD in the germline V gene. This CDR3 region has 13 residues. The CDR3 reads CAISDQTDGELFF. The CDR3 bases are TGTGCCATCAGTGACCAGACAGACGGGGAGCTGTTTTTT.

The chain has TRBV9 and TRBJ2-5; TRBD1 matches at 10 bases. CDR1 is SGDLS and CDR2 is YYNGEE in the germline V gene. V was clipped by 1 base and J by 1 base; unmatched bases: 10. CDR3 length equals 18 residues. CDR3 protein: CASSVSSGGQGIQETQYF. In nucleotides, the CDR3 is TGTGCCAGCAGCGTAAGTTCCGGGGGACAGGGGATCCAAGAGACCCAGTACTTC.

The chain is built from TRBV7-2 and TRBJ2-7; TRBD1 aligns across 7 bases. This CDR3 is 15 amino acids long. With 4 bases clipped from V and 2 bases from J, the junction kept 8 bases outside the gene matches. Germline V CDR1 and CDR2: SGHTA, FQGNSA. CDR3 coding DNA: TGTGCCAGCAGCTCTAGCCCCCAGGGGGCCTACGAGCAGTACTTC. Protein sequence: CASSSSPQGAYEQYF.

V is TRBV9 and J is TRBJ1-2; D perhaps matches TRBD1 (6 bases). Germline assignment: CDR1 SGDLS and CDR2 YYNGEE. This CDR3 is built from 15 residues. V was clipped by 0 bases and J by 5 bases, with 14 bases between them. The CDR3 coding sequence is TGTGCCAGCAGCGTAGATGTAGCTAGGGGGTATGGCTACACCTTC. Protein sequence: CASSVDVARGYGYTF.

This rearrangement joins TRBV30 to TRBJ1-1; no clear D. V was shortened by 6 bases and J by 7 bases, with 12 bases between the two germline ends. Germline V gene lookup returns CDR1 GTSNPN and CDR2 SVGIG (reference sequence). This CDR3 spans 11 amino acids. CDR3: CACTRALEAFF. CDR3 nucleotides: TGTGCCTGCACGAGGGCGCTTGAAGCTTTCTTT.

The genes are TRBV27 and TRBJ1-6; 7 bases match TRBD1. CDR1 and CDR2 (germline): MNHEY, SMNVEV (reference sequence). V trimming: 6 bases; J trimming: 11 bases; junction bases outside the gene matches: 16. This CDR3 comprises 16 residues. In nucleotides, the CDR3 is TGTGCCAGCAGCCTAGGGGGCGTCCTGCAATGGGCACCCCTCCACTTT. This sequence encodes CASSLGGVLQWAPLHF.

The chain uses TRBV19 and TRBJ2-3; TRBD1 matches 7 bases. This CDR3 comprises 13 residues. Germline CDR1 reads LNHDA; CDR2 reads SQIVND (reference sequence). Trimming removed 3 bases from V and 6 bases from J; junction bases left unmatched: 3. The CDR3 coding sequence is TGTGCCAGTAGTATCGACAGGGAGGATACGCAGTATTTT. Translated, it gives CASSIDREDTQYF.

A note on this clone: At the DNA level, this CDR3 is encoded by other sequences in the same sample as well. The chain carries TRBV19 and TRBJ2-7, with D hard to call. The CDR3 has 13 residues. Germline V gene sequence: CDR1 LNHDA, CDR2 SQIVND (reference sequence). V shed 3 bases and J shed 1 base, with 7 bases lying between them. This CDR3 is CASSITGSYEQYF. For the CDR3, the DNA is TGTGCCAGTAGTATCACGGGTTCCTACGAGCAGTACTTC. Supplemented by reference TRBV19 and TRBJ2-7, the full variable domain reads DGGITQSPKYLFRKEGQNVTLSCEQNLNHDAMYWYRQDPGQGLRLIYYSQIVNDFQKGDIAEGYSVSREKKESFPLTVTSAQKNPTAFYLCASSITGSYEQYFGPGTRLTVT.

This chain connects TRBV29-1 to TRBJ2-1; 8 bases match TRBD1. This CDR3 has 13 residues. Losses at the gene ends were 1 base for V and 8 bases for J; bases not matched to a gene: 4. The germline V gene has CDR1 SQVTM and CDR2 ANQGSEA. The CDR3 reads CSVEGTGLYEQFF. CDR3 in DNA: TGCAGCGTTGAAGGGACAGGGTTGTATGAGCAGTTCTTC.

The V gene is TRBV6-5, the J gene TRBJ2-5; 7 bases are a match to TRBD1. V gave up 2 bases and J gave up 3 bases; unmatched junction bases: 9. The germline CDR1 and CDR2 sequences are MNHEY and SVGAGI. The CDR3 totals 16 residues. The chain's CDR3 is CASSYQQGLGKETQYF. DNA of the CDR3: TGTGCCAGCAGTTACCAACAGGGGTTAGGGAAAGAGACCCAGTACTTC.

This clone has just one count. This chain connects TRBV4-1 to TRBJ2-2; TRBD2 matches at 12 bases. The germline CDR1 and CDR2 sequences are MGHRA and YSYEKL. This CDR3 is built from 20 residues. V lost 1 base to trimming and J lost 3 bases; unmatched junction nucleotides: 12. CDR3 in amino acids: CASSQVALAGGFRYTGELFF. The DNA of the CDR3 is TGCGCCAGCAGCCAAGTCGCACTAGCGGGGGGATTTAGGTACACCGGGGAGCTGTTTTTT.

The rearrangement links TRBV25-1 to TRBJ2-3; possible D gene TRBD2, 6 bases. Germline V gene data show CDR1 as MGHDK and CDR2 as SYGVNS. Trimming cost V 1 base and J 2 bases, with 16 bases left between them. CDR3 length: 17 amino acids. The CDR3 DNA is TGTGCCAGCAGTGAATTCGGGAGTCGAATTTCCACAGATACGCAGTATTTT. This gives the protein CASSEFGSRISTDTQYF.

This chain connects TRBV18 to TRBJ2-7; D perhaps matches TRBD2 (5 bases). The V end was cut by 3 bases, the J end by 2 bases, with 20 bases between. The CDR3 totals 17 residues. Germline loops: CDR1 KGHSH, CDR2 LQKENI. Written as DNA, the CDR3 is TGTGCCAGCTCACCTCGAGCAGCGGATGACAAACCCTACGAGCAGTACTTC. It is translated as CASSPRAADDKPYEQYF.

This clone was seen only a few times. The chain carries TRBV19 and TRBJ1-1; D remains ambiguous. The CDR3 consists of 14 residues. Germline V gives CDR1 LNHDA, CDR2 SQIVND (reference sequence). With 3 bases removed from V and 1 base from J, the gap between germline ends came to 9 bases. The CDR3, as DNA: TGTGCCAGTAGTATCCGGGAGGAGAACACTGAAGCTTTCTTT. It specifies CASSIREENTEAFF.

The rearrangement joins TRBV5-1 to TRBJ2-5; a possible D gene is TRBD1 (6 bases). Trimming shortened V by 4 bases and J by 4 bases, and 20 bases separated the two germline ends. CDR3 size: 16 residues. CDR1 is SGHRS, CDR2 YFSETQ, per germline. As DNA, the CDR3 is TGCGCCAGCAGCCCGAATAACTGGGGGCGAGGAGAGACCCAGTACTTC. Translation: CASSPNNWGRGETQYF.

The chain carries TRBV6-5 and TRBJ2-5; D gene unclear. The germline V and J ends were trimmed by 0 bases and 4 bases, with 6 bases remaining between them. Looked up from germline, CDR1 is MNHEY and CDR2 is SVGAGI. The CDR3 is 13 amino acids. CDR3 in amino acids: CASSYSERETQYF. The CDR3 nucleotides are TGTGCCAGCAGTTACTCCGAGAGAGAGACCCAGTACTTC.

This chain connects TRBV19 to TRBJ2-2; weak D call: TRBD2 (5 bases). The CDR3 has 14 residues. CDR1 LNHDA and CDR2 SQIVND come from the germline V gene (reference sequence). The V and J ends lost 7 bases and 6 bases respectively, with 15 bases between them. The DNA of the CDR3 is TGTGCCAGTACAATGGACTCAACCCCCGGGGAGCTGTTTTTT. Its protein is CASTMDSTPGELFF.

The CDR3: CASSLEGYGYTF. The CDR3 DNA reads TGTGCCAGCAGCCTCGAGGGATATGGCTACACCTTC. The chain combines TRBV28 with TRBJ1-2; no definite D call. Trimming shortened V by 6 bases and J by 5 bases, and 10 bases separated the two germline ends. Germline loops: CDR1 MDHEN, CDR2 SYDVKM. This CDR3 comprises 12 residues.

This chain joins TRBV5-1 and TRBJ1-1, with D possibly matching TRBD1 (5 bases). V lost 3 bases to trimming and J lost 4 bases, with 16 bases between them. Germline CDR1 and CDR2: SGHRS and YFSETQ. There are 15 residues in the CDR3. This chain's CDR3 is CASSSVRAGITEAFF. CDR3 DNA sequence: TGCGCCAGCAGCTCCGTCCGTGCAGGGATCACTGAAGCTTTCTTT.

The rearrangement joins TRBV5-4 to TRBJ1-4; a possible D gene is TRBD1 (6 bases). CDR1 is SGHNT, CDR2 YYREEE, per germline (reference sequence). The CDR3 length is 15 residues. V lost 4 bases to trimming and J lost 0 bases, with 10 bases between them. The CDR3: CASSQDRATNEKLFF. Written as DNA, the CDR3 is TGTGCCAGCAGCCAGGACAGAGCAACTAATGAAAAACTGTTTTTT. The whole variable domain, remainder taken from reference TRBV5-4 and TRBJ1-4, is ETGVTQSPTHLIKTRGQQVTLRCSSQSGHNTVSWYQQALGQGPQFIFQYYREEENGRGNFPPRFSGLQFPNYSSELNVNALELDDSALYLCASSQDRATNEKLFFGSGTQLSVL.